A selection of T cell receptor beta chains follows, all from one sample in a study of Graves' ophthalmopathy and Graves' hyperthyroidism. Using its own MiXCR run on the multiplex PCR reads, TCRdb lists one record per CDR3 protein. The profile shows under 60,000 distinct CDR3 sequences, 45% to 55% of them singletons. The sequencing input was peripheral blood. All receptors derive from an adult woman with Graves' ophthalmopathy. Each CDR3 is given with its conserved first and last residue. A D gene is named only where the DNA matches it firmly. Rows give clone size only sometimes, using once, few, many, or a class for an expanded clone.

V	D	J	size	CDR3	DNA
TRBV2	-	TRBJ2-1	-	CASSPGSDERFF	TGTGCCAGCAGTCCGGGCAGCGATGAGCGATTCTTC
TRBV19	TRBD2	TRBJ2-3	many	CASSLTGGRGWSTDTQYF	TGTGCCAGTAGTTTAACGGGAGGGCGAGGATGGAGCACAGATACGCAGTATTTT
TRBV29-1	TRBD1	TRBJ1-4	-	CSVPGQGTREKLFF	TGCAGCGTCCCTGGACAGGGAACGAGAGAAAAACTGTTTTTT
TRBV4-2	-	TRBJ1-1	-	CASSQDQSGTEAFF	TGTGCCAGCAGCCAAGATCAGTCCGGGACTGAAGCTTTCTTT
TRBV24-1	TRBD2	TRBJ2-1	-	CATSASTSGRTDEQFF	TGTGCCACCAGTGCATCGACTAGCGGGAGAACCGATGAGCAGTTCTTC
TRBV6-4	-	TRBJ2-2	many	CASSDTQTGELFF	TGTGCCAGCAGTGACACCCAAACCGGGGAGCTGTTTTTT
TRBV2	-	TRBJ2-2	many	CASSETSNTGELFF	TGTGCCAGCAGTGAAACTTCTAACACCGGGGAGCTGTTTTTT
TRBV9	-	TRBJ1-6	-	CASSAGQLSFISPLHF	TGTGCCAGCAGCGCAGGACAGCTCTCCTTTATTTCACCCCTCCACTTT
TRBV28	-	TRBJ2-7	-	CASSGPHEQYF	TGTGCCAGCAGTGGGCCACACGAGCAGTACTTC
TRBV14	-	TRBJ1-1	-	CASSARGLLVNTEAFF	TGTGCCAGCAGCGCTCGGGGGCTGCTTGTTAACACTGAAGCTTTCTTT
TRBV28	-	TRBJ1-2	many	CASRVDAEGYGYTF	TGTGCCAGCAGGGTCGACGCGGAGGGCTATGGCTACACCTTC